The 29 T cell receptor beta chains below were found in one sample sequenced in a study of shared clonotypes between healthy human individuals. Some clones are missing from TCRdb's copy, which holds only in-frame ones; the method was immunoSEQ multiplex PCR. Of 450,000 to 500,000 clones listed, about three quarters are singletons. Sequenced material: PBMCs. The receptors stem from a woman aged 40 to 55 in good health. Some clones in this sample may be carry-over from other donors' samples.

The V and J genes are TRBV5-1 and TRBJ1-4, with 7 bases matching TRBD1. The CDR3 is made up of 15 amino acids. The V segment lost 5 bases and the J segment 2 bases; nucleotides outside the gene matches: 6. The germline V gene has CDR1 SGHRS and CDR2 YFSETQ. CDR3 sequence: CASRRQGITNEKLFF. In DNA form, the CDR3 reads TGCGCCAGCAGGAGACAGGGTATTACTAATGAAAAACTGTTTTTT. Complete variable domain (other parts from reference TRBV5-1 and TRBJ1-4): KAGVTQTPRYLIKTRGQQVTLSCSPISGHRSVSWYQQTPGQGLQFLFEYFSETQRNKGNFPGRFSGRQFSNSRSEMNVSTLELGDSALYLCASRRQGITNEKLFFGSGTQLSVL.

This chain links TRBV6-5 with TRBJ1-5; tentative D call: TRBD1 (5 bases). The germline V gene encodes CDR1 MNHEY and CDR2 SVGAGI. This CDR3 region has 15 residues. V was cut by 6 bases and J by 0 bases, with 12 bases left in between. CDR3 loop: CASRREGFSNQPQHF. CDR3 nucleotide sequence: TGTGCCAGCAGAAGAGAGGGGTTTAGCAATCAGCCCCAGCATTTT.

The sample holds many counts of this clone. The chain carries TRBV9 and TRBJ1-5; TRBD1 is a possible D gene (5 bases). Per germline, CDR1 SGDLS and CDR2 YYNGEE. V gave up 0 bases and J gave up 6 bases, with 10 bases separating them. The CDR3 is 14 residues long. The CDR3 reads CASSVGGAGQPQHF. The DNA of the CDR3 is TGTGCCAGCAGCGTAGGTGGGGCAGGTCAGCCCCAGCATTTT.

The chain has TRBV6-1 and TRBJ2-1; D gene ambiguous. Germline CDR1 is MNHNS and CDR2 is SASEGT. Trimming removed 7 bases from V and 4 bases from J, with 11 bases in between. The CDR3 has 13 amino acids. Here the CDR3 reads CASTGDVYNEQFF. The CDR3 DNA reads TGTGCCAGCACCGGTGACGTATACAATGAGCAGTTCTTC.

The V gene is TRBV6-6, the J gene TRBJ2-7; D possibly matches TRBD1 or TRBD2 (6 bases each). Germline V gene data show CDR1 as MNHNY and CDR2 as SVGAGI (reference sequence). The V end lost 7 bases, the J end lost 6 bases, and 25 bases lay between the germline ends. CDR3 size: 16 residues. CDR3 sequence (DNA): TGTGCCAGCACCTTAAGGGCGGGACACAACATGGCCGAGCAGTACTTC. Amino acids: CASTLRAGHNMAEQYF.

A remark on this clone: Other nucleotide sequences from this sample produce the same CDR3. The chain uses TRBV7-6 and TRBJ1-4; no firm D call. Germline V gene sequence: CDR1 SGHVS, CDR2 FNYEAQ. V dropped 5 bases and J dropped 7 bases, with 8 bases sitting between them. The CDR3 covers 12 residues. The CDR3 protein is CASSLWREKLFF. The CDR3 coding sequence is TGTGCCAGCAGCCTGTGGCGTGAAAAACTGTTTTTT.

The CDR3 bases are TGCAGCACCCGGGGAGACTCTCACGAGCAGTACTTC. It encodes CSTRGDSHEQYF. The chain couples TRBV29-1 to TRBJ2-7, with a possible D match to TRBD2 (5 bases). The CDR3 is made up of 12 amino acids. Germline-derived CDR1 and CDR2 are SQVTM and ANQGSEA. V was pared by 8 bases and J by 5 bases, with 16 bases between.

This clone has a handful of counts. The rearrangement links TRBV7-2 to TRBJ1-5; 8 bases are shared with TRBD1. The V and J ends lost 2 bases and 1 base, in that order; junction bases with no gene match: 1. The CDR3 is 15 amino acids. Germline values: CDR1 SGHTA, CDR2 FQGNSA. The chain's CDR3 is CASSLTGGSNQPQHF. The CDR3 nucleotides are TGTGCCAGCAGCTTAACAGGGGGGAGCAATCAGCCCCAGCATTTT.

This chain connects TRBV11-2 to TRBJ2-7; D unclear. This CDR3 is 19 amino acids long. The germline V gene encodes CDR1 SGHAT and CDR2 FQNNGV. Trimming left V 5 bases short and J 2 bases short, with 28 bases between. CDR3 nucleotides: TGTGCCAGCAGCCAACCATCCCGCTTTACAGACCCGACTCCCTACGAGCAGTACTTC. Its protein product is CASSQPSRFTDPTPYEQYF.

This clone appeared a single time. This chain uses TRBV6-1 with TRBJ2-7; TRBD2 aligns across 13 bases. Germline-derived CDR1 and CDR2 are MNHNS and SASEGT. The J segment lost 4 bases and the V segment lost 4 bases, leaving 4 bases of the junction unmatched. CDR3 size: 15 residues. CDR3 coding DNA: TGTGCCAGCAGTGTCGGGACTAGCGGGAATTACGAGCAGTACTTC. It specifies CASSVGTSGNYEQYF.

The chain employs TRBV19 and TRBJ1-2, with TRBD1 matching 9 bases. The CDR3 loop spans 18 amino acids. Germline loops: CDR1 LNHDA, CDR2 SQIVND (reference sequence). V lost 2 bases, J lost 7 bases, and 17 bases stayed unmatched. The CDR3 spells CASSISLGPGQGSSGYTF. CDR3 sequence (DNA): TGTGCCAGTAGTATATCCCTTGGACCGGGACAGGGATCTTCTGGCTACACCTTC. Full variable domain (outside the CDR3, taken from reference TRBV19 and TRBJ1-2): DGGITQSPKYLFRKEGQNVTLSCEQNLNHDAMYWYRQDPGQGLRLIYYSQIVNDFQKGDIAEGYSVSREKKESFPLTVTSAQKNPTAFYLCASSISLGPGQGSSGYTFGSGTRLTVV.

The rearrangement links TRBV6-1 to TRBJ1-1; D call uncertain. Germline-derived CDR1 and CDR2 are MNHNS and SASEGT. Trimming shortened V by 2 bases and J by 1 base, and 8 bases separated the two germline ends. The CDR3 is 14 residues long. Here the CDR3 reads CASSEMLSNTEAFF. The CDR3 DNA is TGTGCCAGCAGTGAAATGTTGTCGAACACTGAAGCTTTCTTT.

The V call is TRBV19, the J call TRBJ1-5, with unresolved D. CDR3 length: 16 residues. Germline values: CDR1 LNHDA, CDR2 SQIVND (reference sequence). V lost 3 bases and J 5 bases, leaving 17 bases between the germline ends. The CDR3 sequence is CASSIVPDGRYQPQHF. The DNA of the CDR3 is TGTGCCAGTAGTATTGTCCCGGACGGAAGATATCAGCCCCAGCATTTT. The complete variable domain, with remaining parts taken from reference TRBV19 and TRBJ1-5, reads DGGITQSPKYLFRKEGQNVTLSCEQNLNHDAMYWYRQDPGQGLRLIYYSQIVNDFQKGDIAEGYSVSREKKESFPLTVTSAQKNPTAFYLCASSIVPDGRYQPQHFGDGTRLSIL.

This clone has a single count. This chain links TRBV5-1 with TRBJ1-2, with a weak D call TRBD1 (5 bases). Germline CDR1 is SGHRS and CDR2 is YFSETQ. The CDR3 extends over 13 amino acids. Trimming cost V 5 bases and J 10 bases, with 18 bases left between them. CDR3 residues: CASRAEASGVYTF. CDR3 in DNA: TGCGCCAGCAGGGCAGAAGCGTCGGGGGTCTACACCTTC.

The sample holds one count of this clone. Here the CDR3 reads CASSYNTRLGEQYF. CDR3 DNA sequence: TGCGCCAGCAGCTACAATACTAGGTTGGGCGAGCAGTACTTC. The rearrangement joins TRBV5-1 to TRBJ2-7, with a tentative D call TRBD2 (5 bases). Trimming took off 3 bases at V and 6 bases at J, with 16 bases between the two ends. The CDR3 is made up of 14 amino acids. Germline V gene data show CDR1 as SGHRS and CDR2 as YFSETQ.

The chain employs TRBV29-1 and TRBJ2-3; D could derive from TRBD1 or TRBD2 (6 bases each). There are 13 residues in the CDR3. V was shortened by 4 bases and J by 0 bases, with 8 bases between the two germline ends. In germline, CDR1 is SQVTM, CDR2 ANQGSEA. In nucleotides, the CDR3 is TGCAGCGTTGGGGGGGCTAGCACAGATACGCAGTATTTT. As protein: CSVGGASTDTQYF.

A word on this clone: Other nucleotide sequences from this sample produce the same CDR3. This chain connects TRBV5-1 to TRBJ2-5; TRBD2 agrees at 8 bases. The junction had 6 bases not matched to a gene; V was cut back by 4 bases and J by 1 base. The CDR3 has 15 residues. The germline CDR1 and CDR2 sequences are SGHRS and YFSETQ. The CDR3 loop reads CASSLSGRGQETQYF. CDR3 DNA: TGCGCCAGCAGCCTAAGCGGGAGAGGCCAAGAGACCCAGTACTTC.

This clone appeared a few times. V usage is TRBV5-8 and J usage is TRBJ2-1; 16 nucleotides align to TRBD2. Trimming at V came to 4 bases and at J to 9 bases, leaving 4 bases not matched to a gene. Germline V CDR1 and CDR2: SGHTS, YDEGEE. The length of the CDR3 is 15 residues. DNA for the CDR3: TGTGCCAGCAGCCCCGGGACTAGCGGGAGGGCTGAGCAGTTCTTC. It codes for CASSPGTSGRAEQFF.

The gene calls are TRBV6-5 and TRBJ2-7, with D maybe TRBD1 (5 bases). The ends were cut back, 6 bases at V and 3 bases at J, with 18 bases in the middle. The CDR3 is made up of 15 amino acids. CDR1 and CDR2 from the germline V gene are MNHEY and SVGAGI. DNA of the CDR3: TGTGCCAGCAGCGTAGATAGGGGCGTGGGCTACGAGCAGTACTTC. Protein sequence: CASSVDRGVGYEQYF.

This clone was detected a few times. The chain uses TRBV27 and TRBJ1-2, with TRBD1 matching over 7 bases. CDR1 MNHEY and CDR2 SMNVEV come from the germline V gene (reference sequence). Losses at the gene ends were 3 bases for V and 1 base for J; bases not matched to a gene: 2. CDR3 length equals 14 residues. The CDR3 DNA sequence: TGTGCCAGCAGTTTTCAGGGGGTTAACTATGGCTACACCTTC. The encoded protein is CASSFQGVNYGYTF.

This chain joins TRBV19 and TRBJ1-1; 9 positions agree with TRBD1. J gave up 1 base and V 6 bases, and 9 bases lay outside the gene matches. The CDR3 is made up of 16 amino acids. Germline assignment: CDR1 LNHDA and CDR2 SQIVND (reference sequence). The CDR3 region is CASSALQGAGNTEAFF. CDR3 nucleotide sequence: TGTGCCAGTAGCGCCCTACAGGGGGCAGGGAACACTGAAGCTTTCTTT.

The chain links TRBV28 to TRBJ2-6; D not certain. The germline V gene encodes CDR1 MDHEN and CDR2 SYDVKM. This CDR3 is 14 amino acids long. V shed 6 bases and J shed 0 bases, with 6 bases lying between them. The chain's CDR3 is CASSSYSGANVLTF. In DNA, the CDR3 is TGTGCCAGCAGCTCTTACTCTGGGGCCAACGTCCTGACTTTC.

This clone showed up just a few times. In DNA form, the CDR3 reads TGTGCCAGCATTCCTCCGGGACTAGCGGGGAATGAGCAGTTCTTC. Translation: CASIPPGLAGNEQFF. The chain carries TRBV28 and TRBJ2-1; 13 bases are a match to TRBD2. Germline CDR1 and CDR2: MDHEN and SYDVKM. The ends lost 7 bases at V and 7 bases at J; junction bases unmatched: 7. CDR3 length: 15 residues.

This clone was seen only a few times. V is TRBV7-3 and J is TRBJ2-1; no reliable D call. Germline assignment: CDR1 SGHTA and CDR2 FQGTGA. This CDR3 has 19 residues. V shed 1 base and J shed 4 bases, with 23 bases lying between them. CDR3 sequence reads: CASSLSAVLCSRNYNEQFF. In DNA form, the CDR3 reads TGTGCCAGCAGCTTAAGTGCGGTGTTATGCTCGCGGAATTACAATGAGCAGTTCTTC.

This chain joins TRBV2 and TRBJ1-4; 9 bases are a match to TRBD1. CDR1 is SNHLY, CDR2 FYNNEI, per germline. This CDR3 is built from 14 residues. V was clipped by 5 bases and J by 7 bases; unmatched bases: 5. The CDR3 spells CASSSGTGTEKLFF. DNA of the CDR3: TGTGCCAGCAGTTCCGGGACAGGGACTGAAAAACTGTTTTTT.

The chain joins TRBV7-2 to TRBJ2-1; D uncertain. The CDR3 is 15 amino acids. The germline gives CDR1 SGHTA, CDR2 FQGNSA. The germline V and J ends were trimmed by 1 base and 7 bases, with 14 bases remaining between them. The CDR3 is CASSLEWAVSNEQFF. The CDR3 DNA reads TGTGCCAGCAGCTTAGAATGGGCCGTTAGTAATGAGCAGTTCTTC.

CDR3 region: CASSVGGQPQHF. The DNA for the CDR3 is TGTGCCAGCAGCGTAGGCGGTCAGCCCCAGCATTTT. The chain uses TRBV7-8 and TRBJ1-5; the D is unclear. Germline CDR1 is SGHVS and CDR2 is FQNEAQ. With 5 bases removed from V and 6 bases from J, the gap between germline ends came to 8 bases. This CDR3 spans 12 amino acids. Drawing the rest from reference TRBV7-8 and TRBJ1-5, the complete variable domain is GAGVSQSPRYKVAKRGQDVALRCDPISGHVSLFWYQQALGQGPEFLTYFQNEAQLDKSGLPSDRFFAERPEGSVSTLKIQRTQQEDSAVYLCASSVGGQPQHFGDGTRLSIL.

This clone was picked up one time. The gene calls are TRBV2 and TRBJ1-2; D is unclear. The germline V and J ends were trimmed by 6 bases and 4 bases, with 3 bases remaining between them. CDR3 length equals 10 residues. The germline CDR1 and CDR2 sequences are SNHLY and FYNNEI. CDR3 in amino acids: CASRRYGYTF. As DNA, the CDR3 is TGTGCCAGCAGGCGCTATGGCTACACCTTC.

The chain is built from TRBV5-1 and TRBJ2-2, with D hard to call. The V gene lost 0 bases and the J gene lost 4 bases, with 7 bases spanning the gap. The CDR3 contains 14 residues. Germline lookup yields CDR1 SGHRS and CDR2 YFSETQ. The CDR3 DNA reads TGCGCCAGCAGCTTGGACTGGGGCACCGGGGAGCTGTTTTTT. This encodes CASSLDWGTGELFF.